The 2 T cell receptor beta chains below all came from one sample that was sequenced in a study of shared clonotypes between healthy human individuals. Using immunoSEQ multiplex PCR, the repertoire was profiled, and TCRdb retains in-frame clones only, with some absent. Of more than 400,000 clones detected, 90% to 96% appear once; the ten largest clones hold about 0.064%. The sample taken for sequencing was naive CD4+ T cells sorted from blood. Subset reported: CD45RA+ positively selected. Receptor source: a woman aged 25 to 39 in good health.

Points on this clone: The same CDR3 arises from other DNA sequences in this sample as well. The chain combines TRBV9 with TRBJ2-2; D is unresolved. V was cut by 1 base and J by 1 base, with 5 bases left in between. The CDR3 is made up of 14 amino acids. CDR1 is SGDLS, CDR2 YYNGEE, per germline. The CDR3 region has the DNA TGTGCCAGCAGCGTATCCGGGAACACCGGGGAGCTGTTTTTT. Translation gives CASSVSGNTGELFF.

This clone has only one observation. The chain couples TRBV5-1 to TRBJ1-1; 8 positions agree with TRBD1. Unmatched junction bases numbered 5, after V lost 3 bases and J lost 1 base. This CDR3 is 15 amino acids long. Germline V gene lookup returns CDR1 SGHRS and CDR2 YFSETQ. The CDR3 DNA sequence: TGCGCCAGCAGCTCGACAGGGGAATCGAACACTGAAGCTTTCTTT. It codes for CASSSTGESNTEAFF.